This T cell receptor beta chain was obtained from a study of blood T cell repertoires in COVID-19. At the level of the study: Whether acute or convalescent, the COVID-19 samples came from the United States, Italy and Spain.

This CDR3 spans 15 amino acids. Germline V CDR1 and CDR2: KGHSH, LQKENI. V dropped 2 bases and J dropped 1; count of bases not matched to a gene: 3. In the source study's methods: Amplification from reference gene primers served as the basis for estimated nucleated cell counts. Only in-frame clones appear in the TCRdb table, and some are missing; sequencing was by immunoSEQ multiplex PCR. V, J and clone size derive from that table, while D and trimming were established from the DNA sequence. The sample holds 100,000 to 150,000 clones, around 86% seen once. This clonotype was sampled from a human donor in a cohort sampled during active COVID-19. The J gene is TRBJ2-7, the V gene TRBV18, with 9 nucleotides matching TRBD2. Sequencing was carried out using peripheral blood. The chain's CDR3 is CASSPNSGSSYEQYF. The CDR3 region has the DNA TGTGCCAGCTCACCAAATAGCGGGAGTTCCTACGAGCAGTACTTC.